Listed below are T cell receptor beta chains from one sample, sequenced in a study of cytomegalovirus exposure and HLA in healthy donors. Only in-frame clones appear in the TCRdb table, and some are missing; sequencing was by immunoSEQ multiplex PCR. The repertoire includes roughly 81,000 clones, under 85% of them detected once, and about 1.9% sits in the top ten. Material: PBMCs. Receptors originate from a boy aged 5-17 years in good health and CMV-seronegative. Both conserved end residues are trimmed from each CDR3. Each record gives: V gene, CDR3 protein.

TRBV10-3	AISESNPGSGNTIY
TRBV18	ASSIYRTGTYGYT
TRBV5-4	ASSPRTSYEQY
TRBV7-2	ASSLIRGDEQY
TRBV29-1	SVVIQNPEAF
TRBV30	AWREVGEGYT
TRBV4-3	ASSPAGVSGANVLT
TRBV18	ASSPPDYYQETQY
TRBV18	ASSPRTGSNQPQH
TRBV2	ASSPGTGGLQTQY
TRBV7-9	ASSTGQGNQPQH
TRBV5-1	ASSPGYNEKLF
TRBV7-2	ASSFDRANQDTQY
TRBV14	ASSQDYGTGAF
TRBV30	AWREGQGVVEKLF
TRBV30	ASTRGRDTEAF
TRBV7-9	ASSPYPMGGKNEKLF
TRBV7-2	ASSLNGQGETQY
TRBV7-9	ASSWGGNTEAF
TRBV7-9	ASSLSSYNEQF
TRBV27	ASSYRGGEKLF
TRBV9	ASSVEGAGGEEQY
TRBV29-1	SVQGTTPTNEKLF
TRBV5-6	ASSLWWRTDTQY
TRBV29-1	SVWGQAGQPQH